A selection of T cell receptor beta chains follows, all from one sample in a study of blood T cell repertoires in COVID-19. Here immunoSEQ multiplex PCR was the method, and the copy in TCRdb shows in-frame clones only, minus some. Of 200,000 to 250,000 clones listed, 82% are singletons. What was sequenced was PBMCs or T cells enriched from blood (not recorded which). Source of these receptors: a woman aged 55-69 years who had recovered from COVID-19. Each CDR3 is given with its conserved first and last residue. Fields, in order: J gene, V gene, clone size, D gene, CDR3 protein, CDR3 DNA. A D gene is named only where the DNA matches it firmly. Only part of the rows carry a size: once, few, many, or a class if the clone is expanded.

TRBJ1-6 | TRBV3-1/TRBV3-2 | . | TRBD1 | CASSRTGGYLIGNNSPLHF | TGTGCCAGCAGCCGAACAGGGGGCTATCTTATAGGGAATAATTCACCCCTCCACTTT
TRBJ1-4 | TRBV10-1 | . | . | CASSEEKGDNEKLFF | TGCGCCAGCAGTGAAGAGAAAGGGGATAATGAAAAACTGTTTTTT
TRBJ2-7 | TRBV7-9 | . | TRBD1 | CASSLPGQGFHEQYF | TGTGCCAGCAGTCTACCGGGACAGGGGTTCCACGAGCAGTACTTC
TRBJ2-3 | TRBV12-2 | . | . | CASRLGQQETSTDTQYF | TGTGCAAGTCGCTTGGGACAGCAAGAAACCAGCACAGATACGCAGTATTTT
TRBJ1-1 | TRBV6-5 | . | TRBD1 | CASSYSFPGGFTEAFF | TGTGCCAGCAGTTACTCTTTCCCAGGGGGTTTTACTGAAGCTTTCTTT
TRBJ2-1 | TRBV15 | once | . | CATSRVSSGSFNEQFF | TGTGCCACCAGCAGAGTGTCCAGCGGGTCTTTCAATGAGCAGTTCTTC
TRBJ1-5 | TRBV2 | once | . | CASQGTGNNQPQHF | TGTGCCAGTCAGGGAACAGGGAACAATCAGCCCCAGCATTTT
TRBJ2-1 | TRBV3-1/TRBV3-2 | . | TRBD2 | CASSQFRVAGTNINEQFF | TGTGCCAGCAGCCAATTTAGGGTAGCGGGGACCAATATCAATGAGCAGTTCTTC
TRBJ2-1 | TRBV9 | . | TRBD2 | CASSKEGLAGTEQFF | TGTGCCAGCAGCAAAGAGGGACTAGCGGGCACTGAGCAGTTCTTC
TRBJ2-7 | TRBV5-4 | . | TRBD1 | CASSFRQGWSYEQYF | TGTGCCAGCAGCTTTAGACAGGGGTGGTCCTACGAGCAGTACTTC
TRBJ1-3 | TRBV18 | . | . | CASSPLENSGNTIYF | TGTGCCAGCTCACCACTAGAGAACTCTGGAAACACCATATATTTT
TRBJ2-3 | TRBV11-2 | once | . | CASSPPGAGSTDTQYF | TGTGCCAGCAGCCCGCCAGGGGCTGGGAGCACAGATACGCAGTATTTT
TRBJ2-1 | TRBV29-1 | few | TRBD1 | CSGQIPGQGSYNEQFF | TGCAGCGGTCAAATACCGGGACAGGGGTCCTACAATGAGCAGTTCTTC
TRBJ1-3 | TRBV6-5 | . | TRBD1 | CASSSLGQGTGNTIYF | TGTGCCAGCAGTTCCCTTGGACAGGGCACTGGAAACACCATATATTTT
TRBJ1-4 | TRBV6-5 | once | . | CASTSGPGDEKLFF | TGTGCCAGCACGTCGGGGCCGGGGGATGAAAAACTGTTTTTT
TRBJ1-2 | TRBV5-1 | few | . | CASSPGTNYGYTF | TGCGCCAGCAGCCCCGGGACTAACTATGGCTACACCTTC
TRBJ2-3 | TRBV7-2 | . | . | CASSLGLVSDTQYF | TGTGCCAGCAGCTTAGGACTAGTATCGGATACGCAGTATTTT
TRBJ2-3 | TRBV3-1/TRBV3-2 | . | . | CASSQSSGSTDTQYF | TGTGCCAGCAGCCAATCGAGCGGGAGCACAGATACGCAGTATTTT
TRBJ1-2 | TRBV27 | . | . | CASRSRDLLGGYTF | TGTGCCAGCAGGAGTCGTGACCTTCTAGGTGGCTACACCTTC
TRBJ2-1 | TRBV19 | . | TRBD2 | CASSPLPGGEWNEQFF | TGTGCCAGTAGTCCCCTCCCGGGGGGGGAGTGGAATGAGCAGTTCTTC
TRBJ2-2 | TRBV27 | . | TRBD2 | CASRGSGRHIGELFF | TGTGCCAGCAGGGGTAGCGGGAGACATATCGGGGAGCTGTTTTTT
TRBJ2-7 | TRBV5-1 | . | TRBD2 | CASSQTSGRALGEQYF | TGCGCCAGCAGCCAGACTAGCGGGAGGGCCTTGGGCGAGCAGTACTTC
TRBJ2-2 | TRBV15 | . | TRBD1 | CATSPRDRGKAGELFF | TGTGCCACCAGCCCCAGAGACAGGGGAAAGGCCGGGGAGCTGTTTTTT
TRBJ2-7 | TRBV7-2 | . | . | CASSLVAGQGYYEQYF | TGTGCCAGCAGCTTAGTAGCGGGACAGGGATACTACGAGCAGTACTTC
TRBJ2-7 | TRBV2 | . | . | CASTEGLSYEQYF | TGTGCCAGCACAGAAGGACTGTCCTACGAGCAGTACTTC
TRBJ1-2 | TRBV4-2 | . | TRBD1 | CASSQDEATGANYGYTF | TGTGCCAGCAGCCAAGATGAGGCAACAGGGGCTAACTATGGCTACACCTTC
TRBJ1-5 | TRBV2 | . | . | CASSDRDFNQPQHF | TGTGCCAGCAGTGACCGGGACTTCAATCAGCCCCAGCATTTT
TRBJ2-7 | TRBV21-1 | . | . | CASPPARDLSYEQYF | TGTGCCAGCCCCCCCGCGCGGGACCTCTCCTACGAGCAGTACTTC
TRBJ2-3 | TRBV2 | . | . | CATFGQDTDTQYF | TGTGCCACCTTCGGCCAGGACACAGATACGCAGTATTTT
TRBJ1-3 | TRBV7-2 | . | . | CASSLRQGHTGNTIYF | TGTGCCAGCAGCTTAAGGCAGGGACATACTGGAAACACCATATATTTT
TRBJ2-3 | TRBV7-3 | . | TRBD2 | CASSPVAGGRADTQYF | TGTGCCAGCAGCCCCGTAGCGGGGGGGAGGGCAGATACGCAGTATTTT
TRBJ2-2 | TRBV12-5 | . | . | CASGLDPRGTGELFF | TGTGCTAGTGGTTTGGACCCCCGGGGCACCGGGGAGCTGTTTTTT
TRBJ2-6 | TRBV21-1 | . | . | CASRPRSRLSGANVLTF | TGTGCCAGCAGGCCCCGGAGTCGCCTCTCTGGGGCCAACGTCCTGACTTTC
TRBJ1-2 | TRBV7-2 | . | TRBD1 | CASSPQGQNYGYTF | TGTGCCAGCAGCCCACAGGGACAGAACTATGGCTACACCTTC
TRBJ1-1 | TRBV6-5 | . | . | CASSYSARSANTEAFF | TGTGCCAGCAGTTACTCGGCTCGATCCGCGAACACTGAAGCTTTCTTT
TRBJ1-2 | TRBV29-1 | . | . | CSVDGIGSSGYTF | TGCAGCGTTGATGGGATCGGGTCTAGCGGCTACACCTTC
TRBJ1-2 | TRBV10-1 | . | . | CATAEQGPYGYTF | TGCGCCACCGCTGAACAGGGCCCCTATGGCTACACCTTC